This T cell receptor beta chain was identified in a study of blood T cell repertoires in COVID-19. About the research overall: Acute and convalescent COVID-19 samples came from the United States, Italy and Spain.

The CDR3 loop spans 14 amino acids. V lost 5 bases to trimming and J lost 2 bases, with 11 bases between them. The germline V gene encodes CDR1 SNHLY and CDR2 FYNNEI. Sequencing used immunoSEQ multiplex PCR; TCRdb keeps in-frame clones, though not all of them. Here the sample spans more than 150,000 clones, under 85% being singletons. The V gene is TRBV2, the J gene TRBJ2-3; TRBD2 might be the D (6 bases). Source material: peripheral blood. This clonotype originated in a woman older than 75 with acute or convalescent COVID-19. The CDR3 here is CASSRDSYTDTQYF. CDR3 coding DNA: TGTGCCAGCAGTCGGGACTCTTACACAGATACGCAGTATTTT.